A selection of T cell receptor beta chains follows, all from one sample in a study of cytomegalovirus exposure and HLA in healthy donors. Repertoires were generated with immunoSEQ multiplex PCR, while TCRdb's copy carries only in-frame clones and drops some. The sample holds about 160,000 clones; around 79% are singletons and the top ten take about 2.2%. The specimen sequenced was PBMCs. These receptors all stem from a man between 40 and 49 years old in good health and CMV-seronegative. The CDR3 runs from the conserved cysteine through the conserved F or W. Fields, in order: clone size, V gene, J gene, D gene, CDR3 DNA, CDR3 protein. A D gene is named only where the DNA matches it firmly. Only some rows state a clone size, as once, few, many or a class for expanded clones.

.	TRBV5-4	TRBJ2-7	TRBD2	TGTGCCAGCAGCCCTGCGGGAGAGTACGAGCAGTACTTC	CASSPAGEYEQYF
few	TRBV19	TRBJ1-1	TRBD1	TGTGCCAGTAGTAGACGACAGGGGGCTGAAGCTTTCTTT	CASSRRQGAEAFF
.	TRBV15	TRBJ1-1	.	TGTGCCACCAGCAGGGACAGCCCCACTGAAGCTTTCTTT	CATSRDSPTEAFF
.	TRBV5-1	TRBJ2-2	TRBD2	TGCGCCAGCAGCTTTTATTCTAGCGGGAGAGTTGGGGAGCTGTTTTTT	CASSFYSSGRVGELFF
few	TRBV7-6	TRBJ2-7	.	TGTGCCAGCAGCATCGAAGGGGTGAATAACGAGCAGTACTTC	CASSIEGVNNEQYF
.	TRBV28	TRBJ2-7	TRBD1	TGTGCCAGCAGTTCTACAGGGGGCTCCTACGAGCAGTACTTC	CASSSTGGSYEQYF
.	TRBV5-1	TRBJ2-5	.	TGCGCCAGCAGCTTGGATGTCCTAGAGACCCAGTACTTC	CASSLDVLETQYF
.	TRBV7-2	TRBJ1-1	.	TGTGCCAGCAGCTTAGTCCGGGGATCGGAAGCTTTCTTT	CASSLVRGSEAFF
.	TRBV9	TRBJ1-2	.	TGTGCCAGCAGCGTAGACGTTTTCGGGGGACTGGGCTACACCTTC	CASSVDVFGGLGYTF
once	TRBV19	TRBJ1-4	.	TGTGCCAGTACCGCCTTCAGGGAAACTAATGAAAAACTGTTTTTT	CASTAFRETNEKLFF
.	TRBV14	TRBJ2-5	.	TGTGCCAGCAGCCAAGAACGAAGGACATACCAAGAGACCCAGTACTTC	CASSQERRTYQETQYF
.	TRBV2	TRBJ2-7	TRBD1	TGTGCCAGCAGACCGACAGGGGCCTACGAGCAGTACTTC	CASRPTGAYEQYF
.	TRBV19	TRBJ1-1	TRBD1	TGTGCCAGTCGTCAGGGGGCTTCAGCTTTCTTT	CASRQGASAFF
.	TRBV6-5	TRBJ2-1	.	TGTGCCAGCAAGGCGGAATTCTCTGGCAATGAGCAGTTCTTC	CASKAEFSGNEQFF
.	TRBV18	TRBJ2-5	TRBD1	TGTGCCAGCTCACCAGGGGACAGGGGGCGTCAAGAGACCCAGTACTTC	CASSPGDRGRQETQYF
few	TRBV10-3	TRBJ2-1	TRBD2	TGTGCCATCAGGGGGACTAGCGGCGATGAGCAGTTCTTC	CAIRGTSGDEQFF
.	TRBV7-6	TRBJ2-5	.	TGTGCCAGCAGTCAGGAGGGGACCCAGTACTTC	CASSQEGTQYF
.	TRBV2	TRBJ2-1	TRBD2	TGTGCCACCTTACCCAGCGGGAGCAGCTATGAGCAGTTCTTC	CATLPSGSSYEQFF
.	TRBV19	TRBJ2-3	TRBD2	TGTGCCAGTAGTAACAGACTAGCGGGTACGACGAGCACAGATACGCAGTATTTT	CASSNRLAGTTSTDTQYF
.	TRBV7-9	TRBJ2-1	TRBD2	TGTGCCAGCAGACTTAGCGGGGTGAACAATGAGCAGTTCTTC	CASRLSGVNNEQFF
.	TRBV6-1	TRBJ1-5	TRBD1	TGTGCCAGCAGTGAACGTGACAGGGGGTATCAGCCCCAGCATTTT	CASSERDRGYQPQHF
.	TRBV6-5	TRBJ2-7	.	TGTGCCACACAAAATGGCCTCGACGAGCAGTACTTC	CATQNGLDEQYF
.	TRBV5-4	TRBJ2-6	.	TGTGCCAGCAGCCCCCGGGACACCCCAGGGGCCAACGTCCTGACTTTC	CASSPRDTPGANVLTF
.	TRBV21-1	TRBJ2-7	.	.	CASSKVGQGSYEQYF
.	TRBV7-2	TRBJ1-5	.	TGTGCCAGCAGCTTAGAAGGGGTAATCTCGCCCCAGCATTTT	CASSLEGVISPQHF
.	TRBV5-8	TRBJ1-3	.	TGTGCCAGCAGCTGGAGGGTTGGAAACACCATATATTTT	CASSWRVGNTIYF
few	TRBV7-2	TRBJ2-5	TRBD1	TGTGCCAGCAGGAAGGGACAGGGAGAGACAGAGACCCAGTACTTC	CASRKGQGETETQYF
.	TRBV6-5	TRBJ2-1	TRBD2	TGTGCCAGCAGGTTACTAGCGGACAATGAGCAGTTCTTC	CASRLLADNEQFF
.	TRBV28	TRBJ2-6	.	TGTGCCAGCAGTAAAACAGGGCTACCTGGGGCCAACGTCCTGACTTTC	CASSKTGLPGANVLTF
.	TRBV25-1	TRBJ2-5	TRBD1	TGTGCCAGCAGTGAACGTCTAACAGGGGTAGGACTAGAGACCCAGTACTTC	CASSERLTGVGLETQYF
.	TRBV6-5	TRBJ2-6	.	TGTGCCAGCAGTCAAAAACAGGCTGGGGCCAACGTCCTGACTTTC	CASSQKQAGANVLTF
once	TRBV6-6	TRBJ2-1	.	TGTGCCAGCAGTTACGTTTCGGACTCGCTGTTCTTC	CASSYVSDSLFF
.	TRBV4-3	TRBJ1-6	.	TGCGCCAGCAGCCAAGAGTATGGGGGGGGCAATTCACCCCTCCACTTT	CASSQEYGGGNSPLHF
.	TRBV4-2	TRBJ2-1	TRBD2	TGTGCCAGCAGCCAAGCGGGAGGGCCGGAGAATGAGCAGTTCTTC	CASSQAGGPENEQFF
.	TRBV27	TRBJ1-1	TRBD1	TGTGCCAGCGGCCGGGACAGAGACACTGAAGCTTTCTTT	CASGRDRDTEAFF
.	TRBV7-2	TRBJ2-3	.	TGTGCCAGCAGCCCCACCGCCCCGGGGAGGCAGTATTTT	CASSPTAPGRQYF
once	TRBV7-9	TRBJ1-4	TRBD1	TGTGCCAGCAGCTTAGGTGTACAGGGGGGTAATGAAAAACTGTTTTTT	CASSLGVQGGNEKLFF
once	TRBV7-6	TRBJ2-7	.	TGTGCCAGCAGCTTAGGGGCCGGGGGACTGAATAACGAGCAGTACTTC	CASSLGAGGLNNEQYF
.	TRBV7-2	TRBJ2-1	.	TGTGCCAGCAGCTTGGACACCTTCTACAATGAGCAGTTCTTC	CASSLDTFYNEQFF
.	TRBV7-2	TRBJ1-5	.	TGTGCCAGCAGCTTATCGGTAGAGGGTAGCAATCAGCCCCAGCATTTT	CASSLSVEGSNQPQHF
.	TRBV2	TRBJ1-4	TRBD1	TGTGCCAGCAAACTCTCACAGGGGACTAATGAAAAACTGTTTTTT	CASKLSQGTNEKLFF
.	TRBV4-2	TRBJ1-1	.	TGTGCCAGCAGCGACCGGGACTCCTGGAACACTGAAGCTTTCTTT	CASSDRDSWNTEAFF
few	TRBV6-5	TRBJ2-7	TRBD1	TGTGCCAGCAGAGGACAGGCGAGCTCCTACGAGCAGTACTTC	CASRGQASSYEQYF
.	TRBV28	TRBJ2-3	TRBD2	TGTGCCGGCGAGGGGGGGACTAGCGGAGCTACGCAGTATTTT	CAGEGGTSGATQYF
.	TRBV6-6	TRBJ2-1	TRBD2	TGTGCCAGCACCTTGCGGGAGGGCCAAGTCAATGAGCAGTTCTTC	CASTLREGQVNEQFF
.	TRBV6-5	TRBJ1-3	.	TGTGCCAGCAGTTACTCCCGAGGCAGCTCTGGAAACACCATATATTTT	CASSYSRGSSGNTIYF
.	TRBV5-1	TRBJ1-2	TRBD1	TGCGCCAGCAGCACTGGACAGGTCGGCTACACCTTC	CASSTGQVGYTF
.	TRBV11-3	TRBJ2-1	.	TGTGCCAGCAGCTTAGGAGGGCCCCGGATCGATGAGCAGTTCTTC	CASSLGGPRIDEQFF
.	TRBV7-8	TRBJ2-2	TRBD2	TGTGCCAGCGAGAAGGGGGTAGCGGGGTTAGTCACCGGGGAGCTGTTTTTT	CASEKGVAGLVTGELFF
.	TRBV6-6	TRBJ2-5	TRBD2	TGTGCCAGCAGAAAACTAGCGGGAGTGACAGAGACCCAGTACTTC	CASRKLAGVTETQYF
.	TRBV28	TRBJ2-1	TRBD2	TGTGCCAGCAGGCAGGGACTAGCGGGGAGCTCCTACAATGAGCAGTTCTTC	CASRQGLAGSSYNEQFF
once	TRBV7-2	TRBJ1-6	TRBD1	TGTGCCAGCAGCTTAGTACCCCCGGGACAGGGAAATTCACCCCTCCATTTT	CASSLVPPGQGNSPLHF
.	TRBV7-8	TRBJ2-7	TRBD2	TGTGCCAGCAGCTCCGGAGCGGGGGGGGCCTACGAGCAGTACTTC	CASSSGAGGAYEQYF